These 18 T cell receptor beta chains came from one sample sequenced in a study of T cells in pancreatic ductal adenocarcinoma. The selected patients with pancreatic ductal adenocarcinoma had surgery but no neoadjuvant therapy. Libraries were prepared by immunoSEQ multiplex PCR; TCRdb keeps only in-frame clonotypes and omits some of them. The sample holds 4,500 to 6,000 clones; less than 75% are singletons and the top ten take about 10%. Sequenced input: pancreatic tumor tissue. Receptors were obtained from a human donor with pancreatic ductal adenocarcinoma.

This chain connects TRBV28 to TRBJ2-1; 12 positions match TRBD2. Germline V CDR1 and CDR2: MDHEN, SYDVKM. With 1 base clipped from V and 3 bases from J, the junction kept 7 bases outside the gene matches. The CDR3 covers 18 residues. Here the CDR3 DNA reads TGTGCCAGCAGTTTATTTACTAGCGGGGGGCAATACTACAATGAGCAGTTCTTC. It specifies CASSLFTSGGQYYNEQFF.

The V call is TRBV19, the J call TRBJ2-7, with a weak D call TRBD1 (6 bases). The length of the CDR3 is 14 residues. In germline, CDR1 is LNHDA, CDR2 SQIVND (reference sequence). V was cut by 7 bases and J by 0 bases, with 13 bases left in between. CDR3 DNA sequence: TGTGCCAGTAAACACCGGGACAACTCCTACGAGCAGTACTTC. As protein: CASKHRDNSYEQYF. Complete variable domain (other parts from reference TRBV19 and TRBJ2-7): DGGITQSPKYLFRKEGQNVTLSCEQNLNHDAMYWYRQDPGQGLRLIYYSQIVNDFQKGDIAEGYSVSREKKESFPLTVTSAQKNPTAFYLCASKHRDNSYEQYFGPGTRLTVT.

This rearrangement joins TRBV4-2 to TRBJ2-7, with 8 bases matching TRBD1. This CDR3 has 14 amino acids. Germline trimming cut 0 bases from V and 2 bases from J; bases unmatched to any gene: 0. From germline, CDR1 is LGHNA and CDR2 YNFKEQ. CDR3 residues: CASSQEDRAYEQYF. Here the CDR3 DNA reads TGTGCCAGCAGCCAAGAGGACAGGGCCTACGAGCAGTACTTC.

The V gene is TRBV7-7, the J gene TRBJ2-5, with D perhaps TRBD1 (6 bases). V lost 0 bases, J lost 5 bases, and 10 bases lay in between. The CDR3 runs to 14 residues. Looked up from germline, CDR1 is SSHAT and CDR2 is FNYEAQ (reference sequence). CDR3 sequence reads: CASSLAGGGETQYF. CDR3 in DNA: TGTGCCAGCAGCTTAGCTGGGGGCGGGGAGACCCAGTACTTC.

The chain couples TRBV5-4 to TRBJ2-1; TRBD2 agrees at 9 bases. CDR1 is SGHNT, CDR2 YYREEE, per germline (reference sequence). This CDR3 spans 14 amino acids. V dropped 4 bases and J dropped 10; count of bases not matched to a gene: 9. This CDR3 reads CASSPRGGGAEQFF. CDR3 in DNA: TGTGCCAGCAGCCCCCGGGGCGGGGGGGCGGAGCAGTTCTTC.

The chain is built from TRBV5-4 and TRBJ2-5; 9 nucleotides align to TRBD1. The CDR3 has 16 amino acids. Germline CDR1 and CDR2: SGHNT and YYREEE (reference sequence). Germline trimming cut 3 bases from V and 2 bases from J; bases unmatched to any gene: 8. CDR3 nucleotide sequence: TGTGCCAGCAGCTCCCCACCGGGACAGGGACAAGAGACCCAGTACTTC. This encodes CASSSPPGQGQETQYF.

This rearrangement joins TRBV7-9 to TRBJ2-5; D not resolved. The CDR3 consists of 14 residues. CDR1 is SEHNR and CDR2 is FQNEAQ in the germline V gene (reference sequence). Trimming removed 5 bases from V and 0 bases from J, with 10 bases in between. This chain's CDR3 is CASSRRRDQETQYF. Here the CDR3 DNA reads TGTGCCAGCAGCCGTCGCCGGGACCAAGAGACCCAGTACTTC.

V and J are TRBV6-6 and TRBJ1-2; D gene unclear. V was shortened by 0 bases and J by 4 bases, with 6 bases between the two germline ends. There are 13 residues in the CDR3. CDR1 and CDR2 (germline): MNHNY, SVGAGI (reference sequence). CDR3 nucleotide sequence: TGTGCCAGCAGTTACTCGCCAGGCTATGGCTACACCTTC. This gives the protein CASSYSPGYGYTF.

This clone has more than one count but fewer than ten. The same CDR3 can be traced to other DNA sequences in this sample. The V and J genes are TRBV6-5 and TRBJ1-2; 8 positions agree with TRBD1. Looked up from germline, CDR1 is MNHEY and CDR2 is SVGAGI. V gave up 0 bases and J gave up 7 bases; unmatched junction bases: 4. The CDR3 runs to 14 residues. CDR3 nucleotide sequence: TGTGCCAGCAGTTACTCGACAGGGGCGGGTGGCTACACCTTC. It is translated as CASSYSTGAGGYTF.

The chain has TRBV19 and TRBJ2-1; the match to TRBD1 covers 10 bases. V was clipped by 0 bases and J by 12 bases; unmatched bases: 2. The germline gives CDR1 LNHDA, CDR2 SQIVND (reference sequence). This CDR3 has 13 amino acids. CDR3 nucleotides: TGTGCCAGTAGTATAGAGGACAGGGGGTGGCAGTTCTTC. Protein product: CASSIEDRGWQFF.

This clone was detected a few times. The chain carries TRBV7-6 and TRBJ1-6, with D possibly TRBD1 on 5 matching bases. CDR1 and CDR2 from the germline V gene are SGHVS and FNYEAQ. Trimming took off 3 bases at V and 9 bases at J, with 18 bases between the two ends. The CDR3 spans 16 residues. CDR3 protein: CASSFLRVQEGSPLHF. Written as DNA, the CDR3 is TGTGCCAGCAGCTTCTTAAGGGTACAGGAGGGTTCACCCCTCCACTTT.

By frequency in the sample, this clone is medium-sized. The sample carries other DNA sequences with the same CDR3. The rearrangement uses TRBV19 and TRBJ2-3, with 7 bases fitting TRBD1. V gave up 6 bases and J gave up 0 bases; unmatched junction bases: 6. Germline CDR1 reads LNHDA; CDR2 reads SQIVND (reference sequence). The CDR3 loop spans 15 amino acids. As DNA, the CDR3 is TGTGCCAGTAGCACCGGGACAGCTAGCACAGATACGCAGTATTTT. Translated, it gives CASSTGTASTDTQYF.

The genes are TRBV5-6 and TRBJ2-3; 7 bases fit TRBD1. This CDR3 spans 15 amino acids. The V gene end was trimmed by 3 bases and the J gene end by 2 bases; junction bases not matched to a gene: 6. Germline V gene data show CDR1 as SGHDT and CDR2 as YYEEEE. DNA for the CDR3: TGTGCCAGCAGCTCCCGGGACAGATACACAGATACGCAGTATTTT. This sequence encodes CASSSRDRYTDTQYF.

The V call is TRBV6-5, the J call TRBJ2-4; D may be TRBD1 (5 bases). CDR1 is MNHEY, CDR2 SVGAGI, per germline. The CDR3 is 13 amino acids. Trimming left V 6 bases short and J 4 bases short, with 10 bases between. CDR3 nucleotide sequence: TGTGCCAGCAGCCAGTCAGGGAAAAACATTCAGTACTTC. Its translation: CASSQSGKNIQYF.

The chain couples TRBV7-2 to TRBJ1-5; D is ambiguous. Trimming left V 5 bases short and J 3 bases short, with 8 bases between. The germline gives CDR1 SGHTA, CDR2 FQGNSA. This CDR3 region has 13 residues. CDR3 DNA sequence: TGTGCCAGCAGCACCGACAACAATCAGCCCCAGCATTTT. Translation: CASSTDNNQPQHF.

The genes are TRBV7-8 and TRBJ2-7; the D gene is possibly TRBD1 (6 bases). V lost 8 bases and J lost 5, with 10 bases in between. Germline CDR1 is SGHVS and CDR2 is FQNEAQ. This CDR3 has 11 residues. CDR3 in amino acids: CASRYRDEQYF. The CDR3 DNA reads as TGTGCCAGCCGCTACAGGGACGAGCAGTACTTC. The entire variable domain, with the rest obtained from reference TRBV7-8 and TRBJ2-7, is as follows: GAGVSQSPRYKVAKRGQDVALRCDPISGHVSLFWYQQALGQGPEFLTYFQNEAQLDKSGLPSDRFFAERPEGSVSTLKIQRTQQEDSAVYLCASRYRDEQYFGPGTRLTVT.

As DNA, the CDR3 is TGTGCCAGCAGCGTAGATCAATACGAGCAGTACTTC. Its protein product is CASSVDQYEQYF. V gene TRBV7-2 combines with J gene TRBJ2-7; D call uncertain. CDR1 and CDR2 (germline): SGHTA, FQGNSA. The CDR3 has 12 amino acids. Deletions cut 5 bases from V and 4 bases from J, with 9 bases between.

The V gene is TRBV5-5, the J gene TRBJ1-4; TRBD1 is a possible D gene (5 bases). The CDR3 covers 14 residues. V was clipped by 4 bases and J by 8 bases, with 15 bases between them. Germline CDR1 is SGHKS and CDR2 is YYEKEE (reference sequence). CDR3 sequence: CASSKWGVGEKLFF. Written as DNA, the CDR3 is TGTGCCAGCAGCAAGTGGGGGGTTGGCGAAAAACTGTTTTTT. The variable domain in full, completed from reference TRBV5-5 and TRBJ1-4, reads DAGVTQSPTHLIKTRGQQVTLRCSPISGHKSVSWYQQVLGQGPQFIFQYYEKEERGRGNFPDRFSARQFPNYSSELNVNALLLGDSALYLCASSKWGVGEKLFFGSGTQLSVL.